This TCR beta chain was documented in a study of cytomegalovirus exposure and HLA in healthy donors. About the research overall: Researchers found that roughly 77% of fewer than 450 genotyped donors fell within the Caucasian-associated ancestry cluster. Study findings and constraints: There were reportedly fewer N-insertions in an Asian-associated ancestry cluster than the roughly 670-donor mean, in a later analysis.

The CDR3 spans 15 residues. V was shortened by 3 bases and J by 2 bases, with 14 bases between the two germline ends. Per the germline V gene, CDR1 is MGHRA and CDR2 is YSYEKL. Primers for the PCR totalled 60 Vbeta and 13 Jbeta. Only in-frame clones appear in the TCRdb table, and some are missing; sequencing was by immunoSEQ multiplex PCR. The table lists some 85,000 clones, 76% of them singletons. On this clone: The antigen is unknown.

Input material: PBMCs. The J gene is TRBJ2-7, the V gene TRBV4-1, with D tentatively TRBD2 (7 bases). This sequence was found in a male donor in good health and CMV-seronegative. The CDR3 DNA is TGCGCCAGCAGCCAGCCGGCGGGGGCGGCCTACGAGCAGTACTTC. Translated, it gives CASSQPAGAAYEQYF.